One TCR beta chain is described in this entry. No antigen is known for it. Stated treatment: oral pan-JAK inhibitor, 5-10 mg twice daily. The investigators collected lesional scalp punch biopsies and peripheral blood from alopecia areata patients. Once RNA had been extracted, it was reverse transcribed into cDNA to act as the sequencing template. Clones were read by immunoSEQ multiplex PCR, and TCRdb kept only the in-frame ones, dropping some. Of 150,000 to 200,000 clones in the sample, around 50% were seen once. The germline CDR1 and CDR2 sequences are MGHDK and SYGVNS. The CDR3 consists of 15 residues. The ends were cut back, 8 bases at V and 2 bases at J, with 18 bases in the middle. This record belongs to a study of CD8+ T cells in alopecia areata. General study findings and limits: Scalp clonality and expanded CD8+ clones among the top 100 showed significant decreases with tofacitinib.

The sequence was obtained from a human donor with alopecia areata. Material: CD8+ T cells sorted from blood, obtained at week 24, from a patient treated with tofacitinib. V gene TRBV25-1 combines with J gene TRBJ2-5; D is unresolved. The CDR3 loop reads CASGHTQRGQETQYF. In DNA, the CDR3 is TGTGCCAGCGGCCACACGCAACGTGGTCAAGAGACCCAGTACTTC.